The next 20 T cell receptor beta chains were all read from a single sample in a study of regulatory T cells in long-lasting Graves disease. Time point defined: newly diagnosed GD, antithyroid drugs for less than 3 months. The TCR library used RNA extracted from PBMCs. Arm-PCR of CDR3 regions with iRepertoire HTBI primers generated TCR beta libraries. MiXCR, applied by TCRdb to the multiplex PCR reads, yields one record per CDR3 protein. This table holds hundreds of thousands of distinct CDR3 sequences, roughly 13% found once. This same sample was also taken into another study, of T cells in Graves' hyperthyroidism and ophthalmopathy.

The material was peripheral blood mononuclear cells (PBMCs), obtained at new diagnosis, from a patient treated with antithyroid drugs. All receptors come from a young man with Graves disease.

This clonotype was counted many times. CDR3 loop: CASSLDRGLYEQYF. The CDR3 DNA sequence: TGCGCCAGCAGCTTGGACAGGGGGCTTTACGAGCAGTACTTC. V and J are TRBV5-1 and TRBJ2-7; the match to TRBD1 covers 9 bases. The CDR3 totals 14 residues. The V gene end was trimmed by 0 bases and the J gene end by 4 bases; junction bases not matched to a gene: 2. The germline V gene encodes CDR1 SGHRS and CDR2 YFSETQ.

On this clonotype: Germline and junction disagree at one end, which may indicate a read error. As DNA, the CDR3 is TGCGCCAGCAGCTTTGGGACATCTTACGAGCAGCACTTC. It encodes CASSFGTSYEQHF. The V call is TRBV5-1, the J call TRBJ2-7; tentative D call: TRBD1 (6 bases). There are 13 residues in the CDR3. Germline CDR1 and CDR2: SGHRS and YFSETQ.

This clonotype occurred a few times. Given a much more abundant clone one base away, this may be a read error. This chain joins TRBV5-1 and TRBJ2-1, with 8 bases that match TRBD1. The CDR3 consists of 15 residues. Germline V CDR1 and CDR2: SGHRS, YFSETQ. This CDR3 is CASSLTGQVFNERFF. In nucleotides, the CDR3 is TGCGCCAGCAGCTTGACGGGACAGGTGTTTAATGAGCGGTTCTTC.

As to this clonotype: A much larger clone differs by one base, so this may be a read error. V is TRBV30 and J is TRBJ2-7; D not certain. The V gene's germline CDR1 is GTSNPN and CDR2 SVGIG (reference sequence). The CDR3 is 12 amino acids. CDR3 DNA sequence: TGTGCCTGGAGTGCCCGTTACTACGAGCAGCACTTC. This codes for CAWSARYYEQHF.

This clonotype was picked up a small number of times. V and J are TRBV7-9 and TRBJ1-4; 9 nucleotides agree with TRBD1. CDR1 SEHNR and CDR2 FQNEAQ come from the germline V gene (reference sequence). J gave up 0 bases and V 3 bases, and 8 bases lay outside the gene matches. This CDR3 has 18 residues. The CDR3 region has the DNA TGTGCCAGCAGCTTCCACCCGGGACAGGGTGCAACTAATGAAAAACTGTTTTTT. This gives the protein CASSFHPGQGATNEKLFF.

This clonotype was recorded many times. The gene calls are TRBV20-1 and TRBJ1-5, with 8 bases lining up with TRBD1. This CDR3 has 13 residues. Germline CDR1 reads DFQATT; CDR2 reads SNEGSKA (reference sequence). After removal of 5 bases from V and 4 bases from J, the junction contained 4 bases not matched to a gene. The CDR3 loop is CSALDRENQPQHF. The CDR3 DNA follows: TGCAGTGCTTTGGACAGGGAGAATCAGCCCCAGCATTTT.

Ten or more counts support this clonotype. The V call is TRBV12-3 or TRBV12-4, the J call TRBJ1-2; 9 bases agree with TRBD1. With V trimmed by 6 bases and J by 7 bases, 12 bases remained unmatched. CDR3 length: 15 amino acids. CDR3 amino acids: CASRPTGGHSRGYTF. In DNA, the CDR3 is TGTGCCAGCAGGCCCACAGGGGGCCACTCGCGTGGCTACACCTTC.

This clonotype was detected ten times or more. V usage is TRBV3-1 and J usage is TRBJ2-7; 7 bases are shared with TRBD1. Trimming at V came to 0 bases and at J to 0 bases, leaving 8 bases not matched to a gene. Looked up from germline, CDR1 is LGHDT and CDR2 is YNNKEL (reference sequence). The CDR3 has 17 residues. CDR3 in amino acids: CASSQDYEGAVSYEQYF. CDR3 nucleotides: TGTGCCAGCAGCCAAGATTATGAGGGGGCCGTCTCCTACGAGCAGTACTTC.

This clonotype has at least ten counts. The chain employs TRBV27 and TRBJ1-6; D gene uncertain. The CDR3 length is 18 residues. Germline V lookup: CDR1 MNHEY, CDR2 SMNVEV (reference sequence). Trimming removed 7 bases at V and 7 bases at J, with 26 bases between. CDR3 nucleotides: TGTGCCAGCATGGCGGTACCCACATTAAGGTCCCCAAATTCACCCCTCCACTTT. Its translation: CASMAVPTLRSPNSPLHF.

This chain's CDR3 is CASSRLDLRGHTIYF. CDR3 DNA: TGCGCCAGCAGCCGCCTGGACCTCCGGGGCCACACCATATATTTT. V usage is TRBV4-1 and J usage is TRBJ1-3; D is possibly TRBD1 (5 bases). This CDR3 is built from 15 residues. The ends were cut back, 4 bases at V and 8 bases at J, with 18 bases in the middle. The germline V gene has CDR1 MGHRA and CDR2 YSYEKL.

This clonotype showed up many times. One end of the junction does not line up with germline, which may come from a read error. The chain is built from TRBV5-1 and TRBJ2-3, with 8 positions matching TRBD2. This CDR3 comprises 15 residues. The germline CDR1 and CDR2 sequences are SGHRS and YFSETQ. The CDR3 DNA reads as TGTGCCAGCAGCTTAAGCGGGAGAAGCACAAATACGCAGTATTTT. The encoded protein is CASSLSGRSTNTQYF.

This clonotype was recorded at least ten times. The rearrangement uses TRBV19 and TRBJ1-2; a weak D match, TRBD1 (5 bases). V was pared by 10 bases and J by 0 bases, with 12 bases between. This CDR3 spans 13 amino acids. The germline V gene has CDR1 LNHDA and CDR2 SQIVND (reference sequence). The CDR3 is CATRGGANYGYTF. CDR3 DNA: TGTGCCACACGGGGGGGAGCTAACTATGGCTACACCTTC. The whole variable domain, remainder taken from reference TRBV19 and TRBJ1-2, is DGGITQSPKYLFRKEGQNVTLSCEQNLNHDAMYWYRQDPGQGLRLIYYSQIVNDFQKGDIAEGYSVSREKKESFPLTVTSAQKNPTAFYLCATRGGANYGYTFGSGTRLTVV.

This clonotype was observed many times. The DNA of the CDR3 is TGCGCCAGCAGCCGGCGGGGGGCCTACGAGCAGTACTTC. This translates into CASSRRGAYEQYF. The chain is built from TRBV5-1 and TRBJ2-7, with 8 bases lining up with TRBD2. Germline V gives CDR1 SGHRS, CDR2 YFSETQ. The CDR3 contains 13 residues. The junction had 2 bases not matched to a gene; V was cut back by 4 bases and J by 2 bases.

The chain links TRBV2 to TRBJ2-5, with 8 bases that match TRBD2. CDR3 length: 13 amino acids. The germline V gene has CDR1 SNHLY and CDR2 FYNNEI. The V and J ends lost 8 bases and 1 base, in that order; junction bases with no gene match: 3. The CDR3: CASLAGRQETQYF. The DNA of the CDR3 is TGTGCCAGCCTAGCGGGCCGCCAAGAGACCCAGTACTTC.

The table lists this clonotype with many counts. This chain uses TRBV28 with TRBJ1-5; a possible D gene is TRBD1 (6 bases). Germline-derived CDR1 and CDR2 are MDHEN and SYDVKM. There are 17 residues in the CDR3. The V and J ends lost 4 bases and 2 bases respectively, with 18 bases between them. The CDR3 region is CASSSPGASLGNQPQHF. As DNA, the CDR3 is TGTGCCAGCAGTTCTCCGGGGGCAAGTCTCGGCAATCAGCCCCAGCATTTT. Full variable domain (remainder filled in from reference TRBV28 and TRBJ1-5): DVKVTQSSRYLVKRTGEKVFLECVQDMDHENMFWYRQDPGLGLRLIYFSYDVKMKEKGDIPEGYSVSREKKERFSLILESASTNQTSMYLCASSSPGASLGNQPQHFGDGTRLSIL.

This clonotype was detected ten times or more. V is TRBV4-1 and J is TRBJ1-3; TRBD1 matches 8 bases. V was pared by 0 bases and J by 7 bases, with 5 bases of the junction left unmatched. This CDR3 has 15 amino acids. Germline lookup yields CDR1 MGHRA and CDR2 YSYEKL. The chain's CDR3 is CASSQDSRTGNTIYF. DNA for the CDR3: TGCGCCAGCAGCCAAGATTCCAGGACAGGGAACACCATATATTTT.

This sequence joins TRBV11-3 and TRBJ2-5; D uncertain. Germline CDR1 is SGHNT and CDR2 is YENEEA. The CDR3 has 12 residues. V was pared by 3 bases and J by 8 bases, with 10 bases between. CDR3 residues: CASSFGSGTQYF. The DNA for the CDR3 is TGTGCCAGCAGCTTCGGTTCAGGTACCCAGTACTTC.

This clonotype was found many times. The CDR3, as DNA: TGTGCCAGCAGCTTAGGACGTTTCGAGAGAGGGAATCGCGCCCACAATGAGCAGTTCTTC. It is translated as CASSLGRFERGNRAHNEQFF. The chain uses TRBV7-9 and TRBJ2-1; tentative D call: TRBD2 (5 bases). The CDR3 is made up of 20 amino acids. CDR1 and CDR2 (germline): SEHNR, FQNEAQ (reference sequence). The ends were cut back, 1 base at V and 5 bases at J, with 27 bases in the middle.

This clonotype showed up just a few times. This chain connects TRBV18 to TRBJ2-7, with D uncertain. Trimming cost V 0 bases and J 4 bases, with 10 bases left between them. This CDR3 is built from 14 residues. The germline V gene has CDR1 KGHSH and CDR2 LQKENI. The CDR3 nucleotides are TGTGCCAGCTCACCACCTCCCGGACCTTACGAGCAGTACTTC. This codes for CASSPPPGPYEQYF.

This clonotype was observed many times. The rearrangement links TRBV11-2 to TRBJ2-2; D remains unclear. The CDR3 has 14 residues. Trimming removed 5 bases at V and 1 base at J, with 8 bases between. Germline V gives CDR1 SGHAT, CDR2 FQNNGV. The CDR3 coding sequence is TGTGCCAGCAGCGATAGACTGAACACCGGGGAGCTGTTTTTT. Residues: CASSDRLNTGELFF.